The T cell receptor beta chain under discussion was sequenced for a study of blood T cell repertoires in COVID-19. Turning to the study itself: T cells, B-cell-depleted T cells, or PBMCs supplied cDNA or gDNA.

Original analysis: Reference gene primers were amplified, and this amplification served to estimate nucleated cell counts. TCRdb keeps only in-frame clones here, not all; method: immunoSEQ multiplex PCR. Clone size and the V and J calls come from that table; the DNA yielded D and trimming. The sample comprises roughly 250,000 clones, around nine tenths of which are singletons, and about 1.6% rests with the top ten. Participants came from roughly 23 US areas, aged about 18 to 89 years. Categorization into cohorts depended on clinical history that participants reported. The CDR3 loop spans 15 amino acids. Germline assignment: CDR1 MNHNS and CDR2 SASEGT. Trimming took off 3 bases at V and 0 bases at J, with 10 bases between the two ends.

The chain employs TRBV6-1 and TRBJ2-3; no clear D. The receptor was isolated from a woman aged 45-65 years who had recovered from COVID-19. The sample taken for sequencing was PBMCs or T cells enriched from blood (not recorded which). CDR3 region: CASSDVGGSTDTQYF. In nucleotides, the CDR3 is TGTGCCAGCAGTGACGTCGGCGGTAGCACAGATACGCAGTATTTT.